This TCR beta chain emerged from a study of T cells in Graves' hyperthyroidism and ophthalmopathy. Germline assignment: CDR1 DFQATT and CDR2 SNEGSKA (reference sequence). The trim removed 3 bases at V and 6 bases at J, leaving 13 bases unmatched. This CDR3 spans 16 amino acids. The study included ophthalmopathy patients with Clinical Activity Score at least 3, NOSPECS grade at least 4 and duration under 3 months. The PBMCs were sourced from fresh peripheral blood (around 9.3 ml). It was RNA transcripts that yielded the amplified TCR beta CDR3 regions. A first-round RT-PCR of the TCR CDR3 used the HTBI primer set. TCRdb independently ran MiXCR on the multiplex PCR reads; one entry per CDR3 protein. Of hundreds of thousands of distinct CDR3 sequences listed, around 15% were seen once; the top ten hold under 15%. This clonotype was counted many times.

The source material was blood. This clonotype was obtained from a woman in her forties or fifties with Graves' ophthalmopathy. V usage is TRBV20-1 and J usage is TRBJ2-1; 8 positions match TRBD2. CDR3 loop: CSARFQREWAINEQFF. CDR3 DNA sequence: TGCAGTGCTAGGTTCCAGCGGGAGTGGGCAATCAATGAGCAGTTCTTC.